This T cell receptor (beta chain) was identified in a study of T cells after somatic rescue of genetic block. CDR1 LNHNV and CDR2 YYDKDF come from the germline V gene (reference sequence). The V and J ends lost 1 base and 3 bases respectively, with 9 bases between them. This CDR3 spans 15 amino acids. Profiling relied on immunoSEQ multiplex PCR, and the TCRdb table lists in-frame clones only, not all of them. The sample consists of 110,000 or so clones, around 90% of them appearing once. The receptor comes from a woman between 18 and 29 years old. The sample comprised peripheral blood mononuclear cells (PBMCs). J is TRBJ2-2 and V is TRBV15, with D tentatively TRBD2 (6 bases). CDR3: CATSRGGGYTGELFF. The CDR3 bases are TGTGCCACCAGCAGAGGAGGAGGGTACACCGGGGAGCTGTTTTTT.